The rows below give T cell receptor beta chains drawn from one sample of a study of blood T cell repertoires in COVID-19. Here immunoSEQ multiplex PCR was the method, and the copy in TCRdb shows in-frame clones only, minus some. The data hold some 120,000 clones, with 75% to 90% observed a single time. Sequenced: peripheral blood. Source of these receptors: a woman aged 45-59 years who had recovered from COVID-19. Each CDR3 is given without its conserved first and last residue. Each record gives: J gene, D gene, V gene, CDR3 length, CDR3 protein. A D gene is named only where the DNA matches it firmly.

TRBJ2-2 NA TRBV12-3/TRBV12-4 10 ASSSTAGELF
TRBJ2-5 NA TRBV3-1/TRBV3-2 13 ASSQGPLSRETQY
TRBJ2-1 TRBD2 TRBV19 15 ASSIGGGGHNYNEQF
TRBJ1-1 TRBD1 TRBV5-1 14 ASSPAAGTGTHEAF
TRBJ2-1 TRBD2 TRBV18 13 ASSSGLAGYNEQF
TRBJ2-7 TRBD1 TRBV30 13 AWPRDRGFIYEQY
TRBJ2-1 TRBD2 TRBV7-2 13 ASSRRLAEYNEQF
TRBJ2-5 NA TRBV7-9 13 ASSPAWWTQETQY
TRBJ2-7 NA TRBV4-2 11 ASSPGLAYEQY
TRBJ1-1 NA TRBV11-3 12 ASSPTGGNTEAF
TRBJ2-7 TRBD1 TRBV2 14 ASSAQGARQSYEQY
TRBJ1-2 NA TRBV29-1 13 SVDTFFGANYGYT
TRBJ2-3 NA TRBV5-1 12 ASSPGVLTDTQY
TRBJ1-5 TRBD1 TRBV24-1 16 ATSDLQGQAGSNQPQH
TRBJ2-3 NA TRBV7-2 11 ASSLEVADTQY
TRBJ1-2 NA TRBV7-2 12 ASSLDQATRGYT
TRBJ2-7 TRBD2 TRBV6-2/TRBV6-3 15 ASSYTWTSGRSYEQY